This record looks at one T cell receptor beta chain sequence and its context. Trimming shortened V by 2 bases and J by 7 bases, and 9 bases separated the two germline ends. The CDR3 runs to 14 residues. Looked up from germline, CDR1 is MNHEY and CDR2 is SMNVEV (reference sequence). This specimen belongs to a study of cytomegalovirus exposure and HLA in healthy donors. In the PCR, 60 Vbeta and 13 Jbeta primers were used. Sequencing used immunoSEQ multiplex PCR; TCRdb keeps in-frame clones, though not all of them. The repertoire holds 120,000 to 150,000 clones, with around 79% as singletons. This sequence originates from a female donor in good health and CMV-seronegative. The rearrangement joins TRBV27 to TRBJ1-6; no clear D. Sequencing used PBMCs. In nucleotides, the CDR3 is TGTGCCAGCAGTTTAAAGAGGGCAAATTCACCCCTCCACTTT. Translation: CASSLKRANSPLHF.